These 15 T cell receptor beta chains were all obtained from the same sample, sequenced in a study of cytomegalovirus exposure and HLA in healthy donors. The PCR contained 60 Vbeta and 13 Jbeta primers. Sequencing was performed with immunoSEQ multiplex PCR; in TCRdb, only in-frame clones are kept and a portion is missing. The table includes approximately 98,000 clones, about 74% detected once. The specimen sequenced was PBMCs. The receptor set was obtained from a male donor in good health and CMV-seronegative.

The J gene is TRBJ1-1, the V gene TRBV12-2. TRBV12-2 is designated a pseudogene. The CDR3 has 12 residues. The CDR3 sequence: CASRLPRGRAFF. For the CDR3, the DNA is TGTGCAAGTCGCTTACCACGGGGGAGGGCTTTCTTT.

V gene TRBV5-1 combines with J gene TRBJ1-1; 7 bases agree with TRBD1. J lost 5 bases, V lost 0 bases, and 7 bases had no gene match. The CDR3 runs to 15 residues. Germline CDR1 and CDR2: SGHRS and YFSETQ. CDR3 protein: CASSLGVHRGTEAFF. The CDR3 DNA is TGCGCCAGCAGCTTGGGGGTTCACAGGGGAACTGAAGCTTTCTTT. Full variable domain (outside the CDR3, taken from reference TRBV5-1 and TRBJ1-1): KAGVTQTPRYLIKTRGQQVTLSCSPISGHRSVSWYQQTPGQGLQFLFEYFSETQRNKGNFPGRFSGRQFSNSRSEMNVSTLELGDSALYLCASSLGVHRGTEAFFGQGTRLTVV.

This chain connects TRBV7-2 to TRBJ2-7; no reliable D call. This CDR3 is built from 11 residues. Between the trimmed V and J ends, which lost 3 bases and 7 bases, there was a span of 7 bases. Germline V gene sequence: CDR1 SGHTA, CDR2 FQGNSA. CDR3 bases: TGTGCCAGCAGCTTCCTGCTAGAGCAGTACTTC. It translates to CASSFLLEQYF.

V usage is TRBV21-1 and J usage is TRBJ1-2; no check of the table's D call, TRBD1, against the DNA was made. TRBV21-1 is a known pseudogene. The CDR3 sequence is 16 residues long. CDR3 loop: CASSKVRGRITSGYTF. The CDR3 nucleotides read TGTGCCAGCAGCAAAGTGAGGGGGCGCATCACTTCTGGCTACACCTTC.

The chain is built from TRBV27 and TRBJ1-1, with 8 bases matching TRBD1. Trimming at V came to 3 bases and at J to 5 bases, leaving 5 bases not matched to a gene. CDR1 is MNHEY and CDR2 is SMNVEV in the germline V gene (reference sequence). This CDR3 is built from 14 residues. CDR3 bases: TGTGCCAGCAGTTTTACAGGGGGGGGGACTGAAGCTTTCTTT. This codes for CASSFTGGGTEAFF.

This chain joins TRBV25-1 and TRBJ2-3, with 13 nucleotides matching TRBD2. The V gene end was trimmed by 4 bases and the J gene end by 6 bases; junction bases not matched to a gene: 1. CDR3 size: 14 residues. CDR1 is MGHDK and CDR2 is SYGVNS in the germline V gene. The CDR3 bases are TGTGCCAGCAGTGGGACTAGCGGGAGTGATACGCAGTATTTT. As protein: CASSGTSGSDTQYF.

The rearrangement uses TRBV7-2 and TRBJ1-1, with a weak D call TRBD1 (6 bases). This CDR3 region has 14 residues. CDR1 is SGHTA, CDR2 FQGNSA, per germline. The V end lost 6 bases, the J end lost 1 base, and 12 bases lay between the germline ends. CDR3 amino acids: CASSRSRGNTEAFF. CDR3 coding DNA: TGTGCCAGCAGTCGATCCAGGGGGAACACTGAAGCTTTCTTT.

The chain joins TRBV27 to TRBJ2-3; D gene unclear. Per the germline V gene, CDR1 is MNHEY and CDR2 is SMNVEV (reference sequence). The CDR3 runs to 12 residues. V lost 6 bases to trimming and J lost 0 bases, with 4 bases between them. The CDR3, as DNA: TGTGCCAGCAGGAGGAGCACAGATACGCAGTATTTT. Translation gives CASRRSTDTQYF.

The chain uses TRBV7-9 and TRBJ2-7; tentative D call: TRBD2 (6 bases). CDR1 and CDR2 from the germline V gene are SEHNR and FQNEAQ (reference sequence). V lost 5 bases and J 5 bases, leaving 16 bases between the germline ends. The CDR3 contains 14 residues. The CDR3 DNA reads TGTGCCAGCAGCAATCAGCGGGTCCGGGACGAGCAGTACTTC. It yields the protein CASSNQRVRDEQYF.

This chain links TRBV29-1 with TRBJ2-5; D perhaps matches TRBD2 (7 bases). Germline V gene data show CDR1 as SQVTM and CDR2 as ANQGSEA. The CDR3 is 16 residues long. V lost 4 bases and J lost 5, with 23 bases in between. The CDR3 sequence: CSVVGGLAALRETQYF. The DNA for the CDR3 is TGCAGCGTTGTAGGGGGGCTAGCGGCCCTCCGGGAGACCCAGTACTTC.

The chain has TRBV5-4 and TRBJ2-7, with 12 bases that match TRBD2. This CDR3 is 16 amino acids long. In germline, CDR1 is SGHNT, CDR2 YYREEE (reference sequence). Trimming removed 2 bases from V and 7 bases from J; junction bases left unmatched: 10. In DNA form, the CDR3 reads TGTGCCAGCAGCTTCCCTTCTAGCGGGAGGGTTCCGGAGCAGTACTTC. It specifies CASSFPSSGRVPEQYF. The full variable domain, completed using reference TRBV5-4 and TRBJ2-7, is ETGVTQSPTHLIKTRGQQVTLRCSSQSGHNTVSWYQQALGQGPQFIFQYYREEENGRGNFPPRFSGLQFPNYSSELNVNALELDDSALYLCASSFPSSGRVPEQYFGPGTRLTVT.

This chain connects TRBV7-9 to TRBJ2-1, with 10 bases that match TRBD2. The CDR3 contains 15 residues. Germline V gene data show CDR1 as SEHNR and CDR2 as FQNEAQ (reference sequence). J gave up 6 bases and V 1 base, and 3 bases lay outside the gene matches. The CDR3 region is CASSLVASGSNEQFF. CDR3 DNA sequence: TGTGCCAGCAGCTTAGTGGCTAGCGGGAGCAATGAGCAGTTCTTC.

The J gene is TRBJ2-2, the V gene TRBV7-9; 8 positions match TRBD2. This CDR3 has 19 residues. Trimming at V came to 5 bases and at J to 4 bases, leaving 18 bases not matched to a gene. Germline loops: CDR1 SEHNR, CDR2 FQNEAQ (reference sequence). The CDR3 spells CASSTPPSAGGYGTGELFF. The CDR3 DNA follows: TGTGCCAGCAGCACCCCCCCGTCTGCGGGAGGTTATGGCACCGGGGAGCTGTTTTTT.

The CDR3 DNA reads as TGTGCCAGCAGTTCGGACAGGGGTTCCTATGGCTACACCTTC. This translates into CASSSDRGSYGYTF. The chain carries TRBV27 and TRBJ1-2; 9 positions agree with TRBD1. Germline V gene data show CDR1 as MNHEY and CDR2 as SMNVEV (reference sequence). V lost 4 bases, J lost 4 bases, and 4 bases stayed unmatched. The CDR3 is made up of 14 amino acids.

This chain joins TRBV4-3 and TRBJ1-2; maybe TRBD1 (6 bases). CDR3 length: 14 residues. Germline-derived CDR1 and CDR2 are LGHNA and YSLEER. Trimming removed 0 bases from V and 4 bases from J, with 9 bases in between. The CDR3 DNA reads as TGCGCCAGCAGCCAAGATTTAGGGGGCTATGGCTACACCTTC. As protein: CASSQDLGGYGYTF.